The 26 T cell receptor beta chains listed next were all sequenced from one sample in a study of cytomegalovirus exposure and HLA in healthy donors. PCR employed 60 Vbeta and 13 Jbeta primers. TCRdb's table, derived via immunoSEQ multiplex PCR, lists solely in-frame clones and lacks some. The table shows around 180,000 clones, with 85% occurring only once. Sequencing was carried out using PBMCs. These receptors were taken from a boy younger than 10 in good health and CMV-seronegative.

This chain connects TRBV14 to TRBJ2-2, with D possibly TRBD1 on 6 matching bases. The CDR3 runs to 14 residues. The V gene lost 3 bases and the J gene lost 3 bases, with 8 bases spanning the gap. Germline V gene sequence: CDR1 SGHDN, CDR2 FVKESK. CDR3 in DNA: TGTGCCAGCAGCCAGCAGGGGCACACCGGGGAGCTGTTTTTT. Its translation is CASSQQGHTGELFF.

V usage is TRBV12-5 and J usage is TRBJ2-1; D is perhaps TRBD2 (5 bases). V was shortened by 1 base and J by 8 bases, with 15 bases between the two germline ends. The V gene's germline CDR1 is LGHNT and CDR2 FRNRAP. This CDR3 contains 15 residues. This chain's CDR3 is CASGLGDGGRDEQFF. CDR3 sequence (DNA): TGTGCTAGTGGTTTGGGAGATGGAGGCCGCGATGAGCAGTTCTTC.

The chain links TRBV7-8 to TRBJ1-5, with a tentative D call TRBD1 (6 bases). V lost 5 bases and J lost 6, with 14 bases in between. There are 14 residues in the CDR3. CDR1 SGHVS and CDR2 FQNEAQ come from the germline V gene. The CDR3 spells CASSLGGGLQPQHF. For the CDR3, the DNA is TGTGCCAGCAGCCTAGGGGGAGGGCTTCAGCCCCAGCATTTT. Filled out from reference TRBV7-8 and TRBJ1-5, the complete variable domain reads GAGVSQSPRYKVAKRGQDVALRCDPISGHVSLFWYQQALGQGPEFLTYFQNEAQLDKSGLPSDRFFAERPEGSVSTLKIQRTQQEDSAVYLCASSLGGGLQPQHFGDGTRLSIL.

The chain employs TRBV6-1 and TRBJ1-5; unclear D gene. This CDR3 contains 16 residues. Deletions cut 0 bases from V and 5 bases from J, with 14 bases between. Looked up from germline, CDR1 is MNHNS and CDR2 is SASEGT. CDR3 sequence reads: CASSEAGQLLYQPQHF. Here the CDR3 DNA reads TGTGCCAGCAGTGAAGCGGGCCAGTTACTTTATCAGCCCCAGCATTTT.

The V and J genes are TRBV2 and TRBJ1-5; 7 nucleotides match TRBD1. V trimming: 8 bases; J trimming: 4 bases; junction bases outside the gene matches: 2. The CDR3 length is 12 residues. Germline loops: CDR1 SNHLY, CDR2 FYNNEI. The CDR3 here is CASGGQNQPQHF. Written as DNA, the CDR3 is TGTGCCAGCGGGGGACAGAATCAGCCCCAGCATTTT.

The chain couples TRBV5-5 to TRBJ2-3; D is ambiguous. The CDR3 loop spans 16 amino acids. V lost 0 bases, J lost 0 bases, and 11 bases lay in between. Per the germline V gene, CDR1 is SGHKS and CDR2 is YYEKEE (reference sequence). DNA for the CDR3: TGTGCCAGCAGCTTGGGGCCCGGAGTAAGCACAGATACGCAGTATTTT. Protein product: CASSLGPGVSTDTQYF.

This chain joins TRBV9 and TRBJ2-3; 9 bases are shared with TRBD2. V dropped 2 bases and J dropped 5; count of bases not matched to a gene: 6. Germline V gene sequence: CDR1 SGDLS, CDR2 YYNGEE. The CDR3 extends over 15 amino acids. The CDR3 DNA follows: TGTGCCAGCAGCGTTCTGGGACTAGCAGGAGATACGCAGTATTTT. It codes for CASSVLGLAGDTQYF. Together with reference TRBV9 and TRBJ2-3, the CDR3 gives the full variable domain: DSGVTQTPKHLITATGQRVTLRCSPRSGDLSVYWYQQSLDQGLQFLIQYYNGEERAKGNILERFSAQQFPDLHSELNLSSLELGDSALYFCASSVLGLAGDTQYFGPGTRLTVL.

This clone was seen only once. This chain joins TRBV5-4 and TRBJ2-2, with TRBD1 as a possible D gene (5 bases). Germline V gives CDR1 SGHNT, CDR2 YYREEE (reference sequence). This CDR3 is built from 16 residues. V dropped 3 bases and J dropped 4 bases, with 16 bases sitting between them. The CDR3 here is CASSSPGREVTGELFF. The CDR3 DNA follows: TGTGCCAGCAGCTCGCCGGGCAGGGAAGTCACCGGGGAGCTGTTTTTT.

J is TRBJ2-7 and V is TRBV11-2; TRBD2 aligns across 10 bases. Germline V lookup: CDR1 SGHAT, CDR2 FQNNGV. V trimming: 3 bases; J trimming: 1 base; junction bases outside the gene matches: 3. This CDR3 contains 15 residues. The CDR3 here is CASSLDSGGSYEQYV. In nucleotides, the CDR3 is TGTGCCAGCAGCTTGGATAGCGGGGGGTCCTACGAGCAGTACGTC.

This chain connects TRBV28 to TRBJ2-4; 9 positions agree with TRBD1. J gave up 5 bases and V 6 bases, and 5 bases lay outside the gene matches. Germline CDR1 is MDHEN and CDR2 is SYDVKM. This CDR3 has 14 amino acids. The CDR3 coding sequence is TGTGCCAGCAGGGGGGGGGACAGGGAAAACATTCAGTACTTC. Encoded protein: CASRGGDRENIQYF.

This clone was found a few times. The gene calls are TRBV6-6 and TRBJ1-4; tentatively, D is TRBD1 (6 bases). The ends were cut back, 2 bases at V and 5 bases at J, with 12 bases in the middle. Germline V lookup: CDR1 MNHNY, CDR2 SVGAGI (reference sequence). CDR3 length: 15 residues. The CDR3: CASSYGDTSNEKLFF. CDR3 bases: TGTGCCAGCAGTTACGGGGACACCTCCAATGAAAAACTGTTTTTT.

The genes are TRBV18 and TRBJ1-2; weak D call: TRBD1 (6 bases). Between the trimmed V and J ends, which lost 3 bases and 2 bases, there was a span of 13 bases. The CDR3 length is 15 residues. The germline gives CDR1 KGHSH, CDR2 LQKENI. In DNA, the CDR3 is TGTGCCAGCTCACCTGTGGACAGTGGGAACTATGGCTACACCTTC. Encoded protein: CASSPVDSGNYGYTF.

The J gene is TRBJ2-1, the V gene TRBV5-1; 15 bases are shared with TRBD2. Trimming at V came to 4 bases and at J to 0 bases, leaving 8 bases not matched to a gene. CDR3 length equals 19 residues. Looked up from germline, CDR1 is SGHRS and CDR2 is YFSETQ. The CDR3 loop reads CASSLGLAGGFSSYNEQFF. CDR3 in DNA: TGCGCCAGCAGCCTGGGACTAGCGGGAGGCTTTAGCTCCTACAATGAGCAGTTCTTC. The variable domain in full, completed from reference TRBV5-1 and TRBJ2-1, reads KAGVTQTPRYLIKTRGQQVTLSCSPISGHRSVSWYQQTPGQGLQFLFEYFSETQRNKGNFPGRFSGRQFSNSRSEMNVSTLELGDSALYLCASSLGLAGGFSSYNEQFFGPGTRLTVL.

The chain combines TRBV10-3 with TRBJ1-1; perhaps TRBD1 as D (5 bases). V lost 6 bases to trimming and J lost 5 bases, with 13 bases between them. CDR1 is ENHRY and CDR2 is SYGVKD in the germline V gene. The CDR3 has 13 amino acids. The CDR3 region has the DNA TGTGCCATCAGCGCCGCCGGGGGAACTGAAGCTTTCTTT. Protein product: CAISAAGGTEAFF.

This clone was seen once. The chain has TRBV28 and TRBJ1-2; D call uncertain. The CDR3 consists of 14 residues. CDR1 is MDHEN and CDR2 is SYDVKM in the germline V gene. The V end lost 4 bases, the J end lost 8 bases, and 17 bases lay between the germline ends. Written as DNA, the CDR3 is TGTGCCAGCAGTTCAATGGCAGGCCTCTGGGGCTACACCTTC. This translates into CASSSMAGLWGYTF.

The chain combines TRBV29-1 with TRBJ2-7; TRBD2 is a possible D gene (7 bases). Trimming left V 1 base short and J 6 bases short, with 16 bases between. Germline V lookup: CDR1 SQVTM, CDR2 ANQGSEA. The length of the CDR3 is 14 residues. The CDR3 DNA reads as TGCAGCGTTGAAGGGCGGCGGGGGCAAGGCGAGCAGTACTTC. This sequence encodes CSVEGRRGQGEQYF.

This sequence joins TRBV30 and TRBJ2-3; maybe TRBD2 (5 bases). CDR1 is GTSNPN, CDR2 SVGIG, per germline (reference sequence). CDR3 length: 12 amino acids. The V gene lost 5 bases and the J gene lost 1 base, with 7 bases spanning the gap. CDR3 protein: CAWFGGTDTQYF. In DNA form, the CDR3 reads TGTGCCTGGTTCGGGGGCACAGATACGCAGTATTTT.

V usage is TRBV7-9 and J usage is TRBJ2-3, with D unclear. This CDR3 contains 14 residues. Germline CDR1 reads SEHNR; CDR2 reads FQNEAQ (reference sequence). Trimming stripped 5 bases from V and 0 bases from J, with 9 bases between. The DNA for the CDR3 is TGTGCCAGCAGCGCGATCATGAGCACAGATACGCAGTATTTT. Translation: CASSAIMSTDTQYF.

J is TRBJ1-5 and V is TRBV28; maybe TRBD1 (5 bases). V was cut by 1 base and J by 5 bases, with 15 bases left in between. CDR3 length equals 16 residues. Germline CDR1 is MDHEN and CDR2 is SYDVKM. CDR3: CASSLSSGMGHQPQHF. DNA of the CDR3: TGTGCCAGCAGTTTATCGTCAGGGATGGGGCATCAGCCCCAGCATTTT.

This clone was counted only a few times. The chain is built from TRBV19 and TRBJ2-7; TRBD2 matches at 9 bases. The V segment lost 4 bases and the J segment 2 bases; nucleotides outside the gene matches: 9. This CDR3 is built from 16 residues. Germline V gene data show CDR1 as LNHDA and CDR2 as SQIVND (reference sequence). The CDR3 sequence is CASSSQREAPTYEQYF. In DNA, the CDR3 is TGTGCCAGTAGTAGCCAGCGGGAGGCGCCTACCTACGAGCAGTACTTC. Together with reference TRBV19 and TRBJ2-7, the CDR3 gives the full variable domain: DGGITQSPKYLFRKEGQNVTLSCEQNLNHDAMYWYRQDPGQGLRLIYYSQIVNDFQKGDIAEGYSVSREKKESFPLTVTSAQKNPTAFYLCASSSQREAPTYEQYFGPGTRLTVT.

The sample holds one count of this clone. The CDR3 DNA is TGTGCCAGCAGCTTAACCCCACCGGACAGGGGAGGGAAAGATACGCAGTATTTT. It codes for CASSLTPPDRGGKDTQYF. This chain connects TRBV7-2 to TRBJ2-3, with 9 bases lining up with TRBD1. The CDR3 length is 18 residues. After removal of 2 bases from V and 5 bases from J, the junction contained 14 bases not matched to a gene. Per germline, CDR1 SGHTA and CDR2 FQGNSA.

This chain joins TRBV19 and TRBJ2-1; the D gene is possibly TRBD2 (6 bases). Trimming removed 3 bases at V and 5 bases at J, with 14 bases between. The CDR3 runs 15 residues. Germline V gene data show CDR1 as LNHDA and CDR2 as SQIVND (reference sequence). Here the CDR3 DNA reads TGTGCCAGTAGTATCTTTAGAGGAGGGGACAATGAGCAGTTCTTC. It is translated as CASSIFRGGDNEQFF.

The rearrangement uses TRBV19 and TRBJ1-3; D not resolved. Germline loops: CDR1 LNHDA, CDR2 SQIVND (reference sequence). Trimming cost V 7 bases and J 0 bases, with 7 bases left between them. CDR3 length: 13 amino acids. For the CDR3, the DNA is TGTGCCAGTATCCGTAACTCTGGAAACACCATATATTTT. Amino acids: CASIRNSGNTIYF.

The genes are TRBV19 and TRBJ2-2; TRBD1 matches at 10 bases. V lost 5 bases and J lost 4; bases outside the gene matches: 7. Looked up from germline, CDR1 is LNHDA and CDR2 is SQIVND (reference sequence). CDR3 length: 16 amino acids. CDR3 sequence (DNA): TGTGCCAGTAGTCCACGACAGGGGGCAGGCACCGGGGAGCTGTTTTTT. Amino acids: CASSPRQGAGTGELFF.

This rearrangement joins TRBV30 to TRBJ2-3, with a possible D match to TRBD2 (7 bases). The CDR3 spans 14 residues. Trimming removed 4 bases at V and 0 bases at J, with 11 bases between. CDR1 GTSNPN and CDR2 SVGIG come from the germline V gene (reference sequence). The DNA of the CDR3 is TGTGCCTGGACCGAGGGGGGGAGCACAGATACGCAGTATTTT. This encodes CAWTEGGSTDTQYF.

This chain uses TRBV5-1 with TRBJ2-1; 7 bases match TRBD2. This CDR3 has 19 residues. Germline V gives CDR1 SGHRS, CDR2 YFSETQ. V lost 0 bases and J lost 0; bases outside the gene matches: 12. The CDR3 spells CASSLVPRAGPFSYNEQFF. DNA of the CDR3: TGCGCCAGCAGCTTGGTTCCTAGAGCGGGACCTTTCTCCTACAATGAGCAGTTCTTC.